The sequence of this TCR beta chain was determined in a study of technical replicates of blood from a few donors. This CDR3 is built from 16 residues. The V and J ends lost 7 bases and 1 base, in that order; junction bases with no gene match: 9. Germline CDR1 SQVTM, CDR2 ANQGSEA. Some clones are missing from TCRdb's copy, which holds only in-frame ones; the method was immunoSEQ multiplex PCR. The sample holds 56,000 or so clones, roughly 96% seen once. This chain connects TRBV29-1 to TRBJ2-2, with 10 bases matching TRBD2. This receptor was taken from a human donor in good health. Some clones in this sample may be carry-over from other donors' samples. The specimen sequenced was PBMCs. The CDR3 DNA reads TGCAGCGCTCTGCCGGCTAGCGGGGGGAACACCGGGGAGCTGTTTTTT. This codes for CSALPASGGNTGELFF.